This TCR beta chain was obtained from a study of blood T cells in healthy people across ages. Study-wide results and limits: Strong correlation linked observed beta diversity and percent naive T cells.

For the second PCR, which ran for 7 to 11 cycles, a sample-barcoded 5' primer and a J-beta primer mix were used. A template-switch adaptor containing 12 random nucleotides labeled each cDNA molecule. Using its own MiXCR run on the 5' RACE reads, TCRdb lists one record per CDR3 protein. This table has more than 650,000 distinct CDR3 sequences, 22% appearing once. The CDR3 is made up of 13 amino acids. V lost 5 bases to trimming and J lost 3 bases, with 11 bases between them. The germline V gene has CDR1 SGHTA and CDR2 FQGNSA. As for this clonotype: As yet, its antigen is unknown.

This receptor was obtained from a man in his 70s in good health. This sequence joins TRBV7-2 and TRBJ2-7; TRBD1 might be the D (7 bases). Material: blood. The CDR3: CASSAGGNYEQYF. The CDR3 DNA follows: TGTGCCAGCAGCGCAGGGGGGAACTACGAGCAGTACTTC.